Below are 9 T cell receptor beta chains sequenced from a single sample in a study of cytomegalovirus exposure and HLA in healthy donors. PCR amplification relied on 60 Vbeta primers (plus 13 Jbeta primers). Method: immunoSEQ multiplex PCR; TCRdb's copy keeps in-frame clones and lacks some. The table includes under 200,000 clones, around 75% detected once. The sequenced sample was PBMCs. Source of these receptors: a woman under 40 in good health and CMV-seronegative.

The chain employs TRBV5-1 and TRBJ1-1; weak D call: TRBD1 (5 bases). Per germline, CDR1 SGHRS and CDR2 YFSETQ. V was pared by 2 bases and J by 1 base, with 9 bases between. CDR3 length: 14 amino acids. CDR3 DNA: TGCGCCAGCAGCTTACAGGTGGAGAACACTGAAGCTTTCTTT. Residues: CASSLQVENTEAFF.

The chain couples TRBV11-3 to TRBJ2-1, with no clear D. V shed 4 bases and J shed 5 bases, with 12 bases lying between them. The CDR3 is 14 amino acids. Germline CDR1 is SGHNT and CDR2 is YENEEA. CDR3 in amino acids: CASSYLGNNNEQFF. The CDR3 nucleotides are TGTGCCAGCAGCTACCTAGGTAATAACAATGAGCAGTTCTTC.

The CDR3 region has the DNA TGTGCCAGCAGCTTAGAACAGGTGAACACTGAAGCTTTCTTT. Its protein is CASSLEQVNTEAFF. The V gene is TRBV11-2, the J gene TRBJ1-1; D is possibly TRBD1 (5 bases). CDR3 length: 14 residues. The ends were cut back, 0 bases at V and 0 bases at J, with 5 bases in the middle. The germline V gene encodes CDR1 SGHAT and CDR2 FQNNGV.

In DNA, the CDR3 is TGTGCCATCACTAGCGGGGGCACAGATACGCAGTATTTT. Translating it yields CAITSGGTDTQYF. This chain uses TRBV10-3 with TRBJ2-3; 9 bases agree with TRBD2. There are 13 residues in the CDR3. Per germline, CDR1 ENHRY and CDR2 SYGVKD. Trimming took 7 bases from V and 1 from J; bases not matched to a gene: 0.

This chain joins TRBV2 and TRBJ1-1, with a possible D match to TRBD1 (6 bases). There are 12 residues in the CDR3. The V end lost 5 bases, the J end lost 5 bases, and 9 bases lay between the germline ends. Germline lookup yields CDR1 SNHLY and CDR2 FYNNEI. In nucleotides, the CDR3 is TGTGCCAGCAGTTCACAGGGAACTGAAGCTTTCTTT. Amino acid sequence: CASSSQGTEAFF.

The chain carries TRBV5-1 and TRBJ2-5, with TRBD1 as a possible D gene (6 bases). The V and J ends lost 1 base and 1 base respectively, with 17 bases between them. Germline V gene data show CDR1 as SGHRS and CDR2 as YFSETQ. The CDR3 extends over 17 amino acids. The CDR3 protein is CASSLYSGVLAQETQYF. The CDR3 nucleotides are TGCGCCAGCAGCTTGTATTCAGGGGTCCTCGCCCAAGAGACCCAGTACTTC.

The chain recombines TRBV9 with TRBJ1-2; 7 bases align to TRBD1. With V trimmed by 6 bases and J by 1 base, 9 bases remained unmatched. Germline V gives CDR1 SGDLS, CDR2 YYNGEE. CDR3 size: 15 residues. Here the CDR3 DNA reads TGTGCCAGCAAAGGACAGGCGCAAGTTAACTATGGCTACACCTTC. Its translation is CASKGQAQVNYGYTF.

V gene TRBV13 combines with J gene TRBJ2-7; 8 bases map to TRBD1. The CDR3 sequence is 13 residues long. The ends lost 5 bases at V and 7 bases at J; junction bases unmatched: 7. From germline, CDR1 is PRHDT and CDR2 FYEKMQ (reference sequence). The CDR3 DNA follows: TGTGCCAGCAGCACGGGACAGGTGGGGGAGCAGTACTTC. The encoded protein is CASSTGQVGEQYF. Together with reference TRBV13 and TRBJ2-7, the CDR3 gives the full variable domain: AAGVIQSPRHLIKEKRETATLKCYPIPRHDTVYWYQQGPGQDPQFLISFYEKMQSDKGSIPDRFSAQQFSDYHSELNMSSLELGDSALYFCASSTGQVGEQYFGPGTRLTVT.

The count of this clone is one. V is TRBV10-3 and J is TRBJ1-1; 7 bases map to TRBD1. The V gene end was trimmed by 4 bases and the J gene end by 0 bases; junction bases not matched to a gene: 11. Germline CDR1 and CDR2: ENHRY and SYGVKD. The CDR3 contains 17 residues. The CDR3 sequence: CAISGQGRGGMNTEAFF. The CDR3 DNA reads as TGTGCCATCAGTGGACAGGGTAGAGGGGGCATGAACACTGAAGCTTTCTTT.